This record concerns one T cell receptor (beta chain) sequence. The entry originates in a study of blood T cell repertoires in COVID-19. Study details: The origin of the acute and convalescent COVID-19 samples was the United States, Italy and Spain. Sources were T cells, B-cell-depleted T cells, or PBMCs; the material itself was cDNA or gDNA.

CDR3 length: 15 residues. The V gene's germline CDR1 is MNHEY and CDR2 SVGAGI. Trimming shortened V by 0 bases and J by 0 bases, and 6 bases separated the two germline ends. Only in-frame clones appear in the TCRdb table, and some are missing; sequencing was by immunoSEQ multiplex PCR. Among tens of thousands of clones, 91% were seen once, and the ten largest hold roughly 6%. The TCR originated in a woman of 80 years or more with acute or convalescent COVID-19. Material for sequencing was peripheral blood. V usage is TRBV6-5 and J usage is TRBJ1-5; D ambiguous. The CDR3 loop reads CASSYSLSSNQPQHF. CDR3 DNA sequence: TGTGCCAGCAGTTACTCCCTCTCTAGCAATCAGCCCCAGCATTTT.